The T cell receptor beta chain described here comes from a study of blood T cell repertoires in COVID-19. Study-level information: There were acute and convalescent COVID-19 samples, and they came from the United States, Italy and Spain. In each case, the material was cDNA or gDNA derived from T cells, B-cell-depleted T cells, or PBMCs.

The trim removed 6 bases at V and 4 bases at J, leaving 6 bases unmatched. This CDR3 has 13 residues. Germline CDR1 reads LNHDA; CDR2 reads SQIVND (reference sequence). This clone has more than one count but fewer than ten. Study processing details: Using reference gene primer amplification, nucleated cell counts were estimated. Assay: immunoSEQ multiplex PCR; the TCRdb copy retains only in-frame clones and omits some. D and trimming were read from the DNA, whereas the V and J calls and clone size are those reported in that table. The sample shows 99,000 or so clones, roughly nine tenths of them seen only once.

Sequencing input: peripheral blood. The chain has TRBV19 and TRBJ2-7; 7 bases match TRBD1. The receptor comes from a human donor in a cohort sampled during active COVID-19. For the CDR3, the DNA is TGTGCCAGTAGCGACAGGGTCTGGTACGAGCAGTACTTC. Translated: CASSDRVWYEQYF. The variable domain in full, with the rest retrieved from reference TRBV19 and TRBJ2-7, is DGGITQSPKYLFRKEGQNVTLSCEQNLNHDAMYWYRQDPGQGLRLIYYSQIVNDFQKGDIAEGYSVSREKKESFPLTVTSAQKNPTAFYLCASSDRVWYEQYFGPGTRLTVT.